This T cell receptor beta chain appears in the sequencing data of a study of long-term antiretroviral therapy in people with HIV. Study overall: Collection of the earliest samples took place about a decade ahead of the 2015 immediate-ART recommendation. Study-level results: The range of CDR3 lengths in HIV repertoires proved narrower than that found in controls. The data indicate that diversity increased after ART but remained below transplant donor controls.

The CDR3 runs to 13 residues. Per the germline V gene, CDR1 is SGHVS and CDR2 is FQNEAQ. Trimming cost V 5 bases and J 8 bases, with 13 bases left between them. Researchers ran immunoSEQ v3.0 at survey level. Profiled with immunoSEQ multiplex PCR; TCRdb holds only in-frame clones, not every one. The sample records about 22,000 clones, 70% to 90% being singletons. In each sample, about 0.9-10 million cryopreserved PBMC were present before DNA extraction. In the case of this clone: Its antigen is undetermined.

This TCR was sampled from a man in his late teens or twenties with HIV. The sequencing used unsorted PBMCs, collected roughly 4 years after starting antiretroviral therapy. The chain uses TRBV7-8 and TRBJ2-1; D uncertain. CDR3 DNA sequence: TGTGCCAGCAGCGGATTGGGTGGGGATGAGCAGTTCTTC. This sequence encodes CASSGLGGDEQFF.